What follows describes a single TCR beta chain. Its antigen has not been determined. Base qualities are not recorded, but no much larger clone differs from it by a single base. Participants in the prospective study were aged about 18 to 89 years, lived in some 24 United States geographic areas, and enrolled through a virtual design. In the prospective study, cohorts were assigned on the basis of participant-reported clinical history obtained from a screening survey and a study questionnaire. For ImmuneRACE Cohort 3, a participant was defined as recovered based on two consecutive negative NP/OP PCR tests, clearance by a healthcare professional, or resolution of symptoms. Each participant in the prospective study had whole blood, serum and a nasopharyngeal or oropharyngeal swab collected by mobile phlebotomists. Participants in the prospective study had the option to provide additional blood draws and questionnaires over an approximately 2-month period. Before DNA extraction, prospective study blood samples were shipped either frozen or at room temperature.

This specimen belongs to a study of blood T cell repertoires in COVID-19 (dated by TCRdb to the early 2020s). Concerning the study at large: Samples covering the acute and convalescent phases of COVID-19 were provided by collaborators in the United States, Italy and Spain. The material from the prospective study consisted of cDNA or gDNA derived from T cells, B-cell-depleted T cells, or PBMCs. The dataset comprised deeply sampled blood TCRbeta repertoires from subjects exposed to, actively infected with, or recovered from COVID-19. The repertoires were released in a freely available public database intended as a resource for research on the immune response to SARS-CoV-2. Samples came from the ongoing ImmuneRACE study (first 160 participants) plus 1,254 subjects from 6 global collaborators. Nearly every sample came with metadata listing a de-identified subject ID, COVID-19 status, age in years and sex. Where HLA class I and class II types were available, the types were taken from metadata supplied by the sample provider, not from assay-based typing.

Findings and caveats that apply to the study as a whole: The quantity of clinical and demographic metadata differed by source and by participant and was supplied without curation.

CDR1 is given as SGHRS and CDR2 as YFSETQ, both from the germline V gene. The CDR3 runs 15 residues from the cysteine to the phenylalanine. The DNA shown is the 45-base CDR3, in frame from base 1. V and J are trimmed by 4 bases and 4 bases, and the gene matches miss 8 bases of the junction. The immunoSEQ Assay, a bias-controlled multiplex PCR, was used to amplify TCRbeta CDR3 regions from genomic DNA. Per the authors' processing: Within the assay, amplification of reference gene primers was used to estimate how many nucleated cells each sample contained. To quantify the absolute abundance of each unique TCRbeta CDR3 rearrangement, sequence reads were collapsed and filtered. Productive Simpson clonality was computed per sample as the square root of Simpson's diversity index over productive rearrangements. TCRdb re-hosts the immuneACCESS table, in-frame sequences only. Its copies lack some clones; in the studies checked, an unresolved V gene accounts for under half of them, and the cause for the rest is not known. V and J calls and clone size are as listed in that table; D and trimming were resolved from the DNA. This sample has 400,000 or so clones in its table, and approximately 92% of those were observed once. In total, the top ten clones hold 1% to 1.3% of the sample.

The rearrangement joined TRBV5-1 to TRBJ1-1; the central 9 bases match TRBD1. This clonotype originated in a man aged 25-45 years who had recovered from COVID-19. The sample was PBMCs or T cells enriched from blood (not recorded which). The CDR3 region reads CASSPRTGEATEAFF. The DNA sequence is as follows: TGCGCCAGCAGCCCAAGGACAGGGGAGGCCACTGAAGCTTTCTTT.